These 11 T cell receptor beta chains share one sample of origin, sequenced in a study of blood T cell repertoires in COVID-19. The table came from immunoSEQ multiplex PCR; TCRdb's copy has only in-frame clones and leaves some out. Among approximately 150,000 clones listed, 87% were seen once. Sample: peripheral blood. The receptors come from a human donor in a cohort sampled during active COVID-19.

This rearrangement joins TRBV19 to TRBJ2-5; D may be TRBD1 (6 bases). Germline lookup yields CDR1 LNHDA and CDR2 SQIVND (reference sequence). V lost 1 base, J lost 1 base, and 16 bases lay in between. This CDR3 contains 17 residues. The CDR3: CASSIGTRDIGQETQYF. The CDR3 bases are TGTGCCAGTAGTATAGGTACCCGGGACATCGGCCAAGAGACCCAGTACTTC.

The chain couples TRBV30 to TRBJ2-5; D may be TRBD1 (5 bases). This CDR3 has 13 amino acids. Germline V gene lookup returns CDR1 GTSNPN and CDR2 SVGIG (reference sequence). Trimming shortened V by 2 bases and J by 5 bases, and 12 bases separated the two germline ends. CDR3 sequence: CAWSIWGRETQYF. CDR3 sequence (DNA): TGTGCCTGGAGTATTTGGGGCAGGGAGACCCAGTACTTC.

The chain employs TRBV7-7 and TRBJ1-4; 10 nucleotides match TRBD1. J gave up 4 bases and V 5 bases, and 7 bases lay outside the gene matches. This CDR3 has 16 amino acids. CDR1 and CDR2 from the germline V gene are SSHAT and FNYEAQ (reference sequence). DNA of the CDR3: TGTGCCAGCAGCCCAGGACAGGGGGAAAGTAATGAAAAACTGTTTTTT. It is translated as CASSPGQGESNEKLFF.

V is TRBV2 and J is TRBJ2-7, with TRBD2 identical over 7 bases. The CDR3 length is 15 residues. The V gene end was trimmed by 3 bases and the J gene end by 4 bases; junction bases not matched to a gene: 9. CDR1 SNHLY and CDR2 FYNNEI come from the germline V gene. CDR3 DNA sequence: TGTGCCAGCAGTGACGGCAGCGGGATTTTATACGAGCAGTACTTC. Translating gives CASSDGSGILYEQYF.

The chain recombines TRBV11-2 with TRBJ1-2, with 7 bases matching TRBD1. This CDR3 is built from 13 residues. Germline assignment: CDR1 SGHAT and CDR2 FQNNGV. Trimming at V came to 5 bases and at J to 2 bases, leaving 2 bases not matched to a gene. The CDR3 coding sequence is TGTGCCAGCAGCAGACAGGGAAACTATGGCTACACCTTC. Protein: CASSRQGNYGYTF.

The J gene is TRBJ1-5, the V gene TRBV6-5, with D possibly TRBD1 on 5 matching bases. Germline lookup yields CDR1 MNHEY and CDR2 SVGAGI. The CDR3 loop spans 15 amino acids. The ends were cut back, 0 bases at V and 5 bases at J, with 11 bases in the middle. CDR3 sequence reads: CASSYSGQADQPQHF. CDR3 sequence (DNA): TGTGCCAGCAGTTACTCGGGGCAGGCTGATCAGCCCCAGCATTTT.

The rearrangement joins TRBV7-2 to TRBJ2-3; weak D call: TRBD2 (6 bases). This CDR3 is built from 14 residues. Looked up from germline, CDR1 is SGHTA and CDR2 is FQGNSA. The V end was cut by 5 bases, the J end by 4 bases, with 13 bases between. CDR3: CASSLGTPPDTQYF. The CDR3 DNA is TGTGCCAGCAGCCTGGGGACTCCACCAGATACGCAGTATTTT. Together with reference TRBV7-2 and TRBJ2-3, the CDR3 gives the full variable domain: GAGVSQSPSNKVTEKGKDVELRCDPISGHTALYWYRQSLGQGLEFLIYFQGNSAPDKSGLPSDRFSAERTGGSVSTLTIQRTQQEDSAVYLCASSLGTPPDTQYFGPGTRLTVL.

This chain links TRBV28 with TRBJ2-5; D might be TRBD2 (5 bases). Trimming pared 4 bases from V and 6 bases from J, leaving 12 bases between. CDR3 length equals 13 residues. The germline gives CDR1 MDHEN, CDR2 SYDVKM. For the CDR3, the DNA is TGTGCCAGCAGTTACGGGGAGTTAAAGACCCAGTACTTC. This sequence encodes CASSYGELKTQYF. Based on the CDR3 plus reference TRBV28 and TRBJ2-5, the full variable domain is DVKVTQSSRYLVKRTGEKVFLECVQDMDHENMFWYRQDPGLGLRLIYFSYDVKMKEKGDIPEGYSVSREKKERFSLILESASTNQTSMYLCASSYGELKTQYFGPGTRLLVL.

This clone occurred once. This chain links TRBV6-6 with TRBJ1-2; TRBD1 is a possible D gene (5 bases). CDR1 and CDR2 from the germline V gene are MNHNY and SVGAGI (reference sequence). V dropped 1 base and J dropped 3 bases, with 12 bases sitting between them. There are 15 residues in the CDR3. CDR3 in amino acids: CASSYWQGKDYGYTF. In DNA form, the CDR3 reads TGTGCCAGCAGTTACTGGCAGGGAAAAGACTATGGCTACACCTTC.

V gene TRBV30 combines with J gene TRBJ2-7, with D perhaps TRBD1 (5 bases). The germline V and J ends were trimmed by 5 bases and 2 bases, with 16 bases remaining between them. The CDR3 is 14 residues long. The germline CDR1 and CDR2 sequences are GTSNPN and SVGIG (reference sequence). CDR3 residues: CAWGPSDSPYEQYF. CDR3 DNA sequence: TGTGCCTGGGGGCCTTCAGACAGTCCCTACGAGCAGTACTTC.

The V call is TRBV28, the J call TRBJ1-5; D unclear. The CDR3 sequence is 15 residues long. Germline lookup yields CDR1 MDHEN and CDR2 SYDVKM. V lost 10 bases and J 2 bases, leaving 18 bases between the germline ends. The CDR3 DNA follows: TGTGCCACGACTCGGGGTTCGAGTCGCAATCAGCCCCAGCATTTT. Translated, it gives CATTRGSSRNQPQHF.